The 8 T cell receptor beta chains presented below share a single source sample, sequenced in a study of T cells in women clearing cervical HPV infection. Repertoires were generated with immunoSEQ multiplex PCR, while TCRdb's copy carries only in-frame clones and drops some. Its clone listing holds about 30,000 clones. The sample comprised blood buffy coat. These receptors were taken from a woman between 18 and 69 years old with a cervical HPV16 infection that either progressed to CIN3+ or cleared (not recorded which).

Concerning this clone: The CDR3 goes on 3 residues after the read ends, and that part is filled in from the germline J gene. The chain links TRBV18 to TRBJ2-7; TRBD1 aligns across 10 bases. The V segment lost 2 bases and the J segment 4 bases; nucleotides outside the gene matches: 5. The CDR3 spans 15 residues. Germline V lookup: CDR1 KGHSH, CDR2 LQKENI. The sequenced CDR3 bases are TGTGCCAGCTCACCAGCTGGGACAGGGGTGTACGAG. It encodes CASSPAGTGVYE. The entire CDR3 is CASSPAGTGVYEQYF.

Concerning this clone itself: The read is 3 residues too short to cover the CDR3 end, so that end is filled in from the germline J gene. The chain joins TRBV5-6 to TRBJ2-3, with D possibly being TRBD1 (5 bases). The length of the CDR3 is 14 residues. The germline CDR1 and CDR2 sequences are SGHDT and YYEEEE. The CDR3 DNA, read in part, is TGTGCCAGCAGCTTAGCAGGGTGGGTGGAGACG. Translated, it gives CASSLAGWVET. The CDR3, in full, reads CASSLAGWVETQYF.

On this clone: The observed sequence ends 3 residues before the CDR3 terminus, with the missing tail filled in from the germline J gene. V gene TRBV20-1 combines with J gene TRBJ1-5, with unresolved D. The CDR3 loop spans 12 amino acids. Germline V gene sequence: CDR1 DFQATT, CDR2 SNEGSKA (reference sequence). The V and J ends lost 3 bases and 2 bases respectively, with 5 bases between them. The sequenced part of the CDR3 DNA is TGCAGTGCTAGTTATGGCAATCAGCCC. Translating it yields CSASYGNQP. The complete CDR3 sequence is CSASYGNQPQHF.

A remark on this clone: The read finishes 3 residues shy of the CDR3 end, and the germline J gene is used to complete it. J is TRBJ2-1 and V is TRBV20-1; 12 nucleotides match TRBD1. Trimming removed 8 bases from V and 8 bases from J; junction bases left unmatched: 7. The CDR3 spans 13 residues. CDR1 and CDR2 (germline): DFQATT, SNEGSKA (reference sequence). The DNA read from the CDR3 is TGCAGTACAGGGGACAGGGGGCGGGATGAG. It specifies CSTGDRGRDE. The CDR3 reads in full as CSTGDRGRDEQFF.

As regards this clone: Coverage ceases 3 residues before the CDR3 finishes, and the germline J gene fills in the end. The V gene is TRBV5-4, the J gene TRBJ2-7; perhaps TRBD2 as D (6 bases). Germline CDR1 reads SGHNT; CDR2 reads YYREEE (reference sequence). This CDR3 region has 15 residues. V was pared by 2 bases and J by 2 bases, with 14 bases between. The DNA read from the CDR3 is TGTGCCAGCAGCTTTAAAGCGGGCCCTGCCTACGAG. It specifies CASSFKAGPAYE. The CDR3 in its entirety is CASSFKAGPAYEQYF.

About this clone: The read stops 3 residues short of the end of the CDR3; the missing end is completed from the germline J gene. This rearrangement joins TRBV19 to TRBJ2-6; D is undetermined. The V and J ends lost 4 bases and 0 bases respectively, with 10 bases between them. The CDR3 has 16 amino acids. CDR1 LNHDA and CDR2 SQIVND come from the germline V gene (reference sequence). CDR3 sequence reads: CASSTGSRSGANVLTF. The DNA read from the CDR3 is TGTGCCAGTAGTACAGGATCCCGCTCTGGGGCCAACGTC.

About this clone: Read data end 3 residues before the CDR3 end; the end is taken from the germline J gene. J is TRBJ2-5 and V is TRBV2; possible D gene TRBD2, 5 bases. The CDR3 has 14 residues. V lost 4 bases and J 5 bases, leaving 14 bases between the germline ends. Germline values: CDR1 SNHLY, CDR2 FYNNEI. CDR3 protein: CASSGTRFGETQYF. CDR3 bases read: TGTGCCAGCAGTGGCACTAGATTTGGTGAGACC.

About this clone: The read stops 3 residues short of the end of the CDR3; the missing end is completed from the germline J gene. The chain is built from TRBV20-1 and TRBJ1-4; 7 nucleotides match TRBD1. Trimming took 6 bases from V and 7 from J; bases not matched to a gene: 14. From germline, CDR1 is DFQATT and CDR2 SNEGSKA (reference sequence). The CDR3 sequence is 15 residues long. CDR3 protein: CSAPTTGYGSEKLFF. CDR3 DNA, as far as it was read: TGCAGTGCCCCCACGACAGGGTACGGGAGTGAAAAA.